Listed below are T cell receptor beta chains from one sample, sequenced in a study of blood T cell repertoires in COVID-19. TCRdb's copy holds only in-frame clones and misses some; the assay was immunoSEQ multiplex PCR. This table has approximately 130,000 clones, roughly four fifths appearing once. Input material: peripheral blood. Source of these receptors: a human donor in a cohort sampled during active COVID-19. The CDR3 runs from the conserved cysteine through the conserved F or W. D genes are given only for firm matches. Part of the rows lack a size; the others show once, few, many or a class for expanded clones.

abundance	d_gene	v_gene	j_gene	CDR3nt	CDR3aa
few	TRBD1	TRBV4-1	TRBJ2-7	TGCGCCAGCAGCCAAGGACAGGGTGATCACGAGCAGTACTTC	CASSQGQGDHEQYF
.	TRBD1	TRBV6-5	TRBJ1-2	TGTGCCAGCAGCCGGGACAGTTTTTATGGCTACACCTTC	CASSRDSFYGYTF
.	.	TRBV4-1	TRBJ1-1	TGCGCCAGCAGCAGGAGGGGCACTGAAGCTTTCTTT	CASSRRGTEAFF
.	TRBD1	TRBV6-5	TRBJ1-1	TGTGCCAGCAGTCCTTGGACAGGGGAGTTCACTGAAGCTTTCTTT	CASSPWTGEFTEAFF
.	.	TRBV3-1/TRBV3-2	TRBJ1-5	TGTGCCAGCAGCAACGGACAGTATAGCAATCAGCCCCAGCATTTT	CASSNGQYSNQPQHF
.	TRBD1	TRBV25-1	TRBJ2-7	TGTGCCAGCAGGGGAAGGTTGGGCCGGGACAGGGGCTACGAGCAGTACTTC	CASRGRLGRDRGYEQYF
.	TRBD1	TRBV6-5	TRBJ2-7	TGTGCCAGCAGTAGGACAGGAAACGAGCAGTACTTC	CASSRTGNEQYF
.	TRBD1	TRBV12-3/TRBV12-4	TRBJ1-1	TGTGCCAGCTCACAGGGGTTGAACACTGAAGCTTTCTTT	CASSQGLNTEAFF
.	TRBD2	TRBV12-5	TRBJ2-5	TGTGCTAGTGGTTCCGGGACTAGCGGTGCGGAGACCCAGTACTTC	CASGSGTSGAETQYF
.	TRBD1	TRBV19	TRBJ1-4	TGTGCCAGTAGTCAAGTGGGACAGGAGGTAGGAAAACTGTTTTTT	CASSQVGQEVGKLFF
.	.	TRBV5-1	TRBJ1-4	TGCGCCAGCAGCTTGGACGGGTCTAATGAAAAACTGTTTTTT	CASSLDGSNEKLFF
.	.	TRBV27	TRBJ1-4	TGTGCCAGCAGTCCTGGGGGGGGACAACTGTTTTTT	CASSPGGGQLFF
.	.	TRBV7-8	TRBJ1-5	TGTGCCAGCAGCTCCACAGGGTTGATAGGTCAGCCCCAGCATTTT	CASSSTGLIGQPQHF
.	TRBD1	TRBV5-8	TRBJ2-2	TGTGCCAGCAGCCGGACAGGGTGGAGCACCGGGGAGCTGTTTTTT	CASSRTGWSTGELFF
.	TRBD1	TRBV7-2	TRBJ1-3	TGTGCCAGCAGCTTAGTGGCAGGGGGCTCTGGAAACACCATATATTTT	CASSLVAGGSGNTIYF